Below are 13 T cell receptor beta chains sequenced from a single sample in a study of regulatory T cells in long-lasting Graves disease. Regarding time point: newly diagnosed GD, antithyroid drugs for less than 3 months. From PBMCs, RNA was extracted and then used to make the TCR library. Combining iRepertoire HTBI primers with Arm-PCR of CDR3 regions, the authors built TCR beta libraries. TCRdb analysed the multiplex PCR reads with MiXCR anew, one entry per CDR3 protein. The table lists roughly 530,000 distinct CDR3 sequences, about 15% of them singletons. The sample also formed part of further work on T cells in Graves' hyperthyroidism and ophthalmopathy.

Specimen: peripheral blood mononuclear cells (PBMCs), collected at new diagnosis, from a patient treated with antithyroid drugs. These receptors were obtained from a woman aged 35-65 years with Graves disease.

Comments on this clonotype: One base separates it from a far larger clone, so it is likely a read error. CDR3 loop: CASRSLDREGVEAQYF. The CDR3 DNA is TGTGCCAGCAGATCCCTCGACAGGGAGGGTGTAGAGGCCCAGTACTTC. V gene TRBV28 combines with J gene TRBJ2-1, with D possibly being TRBD1 or TRBD2 (7 bases each). The J call could be wrong; TRBJ2-5 is a better fit for the DNA end. Germline-derived CDR1 and CDR2 are MDHEN and SYDVKM. The CDR3 spans 16 residues.

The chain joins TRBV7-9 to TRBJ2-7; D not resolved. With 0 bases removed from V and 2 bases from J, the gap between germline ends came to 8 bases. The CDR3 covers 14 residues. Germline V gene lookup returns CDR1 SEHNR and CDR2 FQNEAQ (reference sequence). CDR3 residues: CASSLARLPYEQYF. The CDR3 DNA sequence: TGTGCCAGCAGCTTAGCGCGGCTTCCCTACGAGCAGTACTTC. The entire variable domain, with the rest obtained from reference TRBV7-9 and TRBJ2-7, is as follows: DTGVSQNPRHKITKRGQNVTFRCDPISEHNRLYWYRQTLGQGPEFLTYFQNEAQLEKSRLLSDRFSAERPKGSFSTLEIQRTEQGDSAMYLCASSLARLPYEQYFGPGTRLTVT.

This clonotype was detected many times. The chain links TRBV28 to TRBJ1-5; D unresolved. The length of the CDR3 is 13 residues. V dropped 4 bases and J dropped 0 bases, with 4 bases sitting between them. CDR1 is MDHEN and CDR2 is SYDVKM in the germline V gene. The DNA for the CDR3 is TGTGCCAGCAGTTCCTTTAGCAATCAGCCCCAGCATTTT. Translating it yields CASSSFSNQPQHF. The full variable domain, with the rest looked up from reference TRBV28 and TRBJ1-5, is DVKVTQSSRYLVKRTGEKVFLECVQDMDHENMFWYRQDPGLGLRLIYFSYDVKMKEKGDIPEGYSVSREKKERFSLILESASTNQTSMYLCASSSFSNQPQHFGDGTRLSIL.

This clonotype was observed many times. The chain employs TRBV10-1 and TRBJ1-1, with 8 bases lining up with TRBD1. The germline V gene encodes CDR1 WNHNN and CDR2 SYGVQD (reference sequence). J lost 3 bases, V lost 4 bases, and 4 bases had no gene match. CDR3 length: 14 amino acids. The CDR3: CASSGGQGHTEAFF. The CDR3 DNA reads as TGCGCCAGCAGTGGAGGACAGGGACACACTGAAGCTTTCTTT.

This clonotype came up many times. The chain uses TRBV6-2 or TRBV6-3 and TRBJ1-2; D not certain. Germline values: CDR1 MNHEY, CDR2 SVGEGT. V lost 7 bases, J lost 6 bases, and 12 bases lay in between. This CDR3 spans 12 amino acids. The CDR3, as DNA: TGTGCCAGCACCGGACGGCTCGATGGCTACACCTTC. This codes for CASTGRLDGYTF.

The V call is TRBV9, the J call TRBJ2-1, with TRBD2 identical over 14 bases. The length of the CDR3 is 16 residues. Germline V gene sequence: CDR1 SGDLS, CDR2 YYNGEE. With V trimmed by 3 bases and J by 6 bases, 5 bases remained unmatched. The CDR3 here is CASSARLAGGLNEQFF. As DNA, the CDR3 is TGTGCCAGCAGCGCCAGACTAGCGGGGGGGCTCAATGAGCAGTTCTTC.

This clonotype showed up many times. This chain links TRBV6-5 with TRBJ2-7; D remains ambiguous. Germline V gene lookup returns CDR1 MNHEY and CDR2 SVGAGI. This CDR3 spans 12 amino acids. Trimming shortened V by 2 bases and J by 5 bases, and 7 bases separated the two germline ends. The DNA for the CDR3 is TGTGCCAGCAGTTACGGGGATAACGAGCAGTACTTC. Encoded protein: CASSYGDNEQYF.

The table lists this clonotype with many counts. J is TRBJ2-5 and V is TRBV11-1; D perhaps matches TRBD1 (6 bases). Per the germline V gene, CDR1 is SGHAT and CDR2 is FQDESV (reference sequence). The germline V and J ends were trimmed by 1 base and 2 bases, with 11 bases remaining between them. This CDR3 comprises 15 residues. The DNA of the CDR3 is TGTGCCAGCAGCTTAGTATGGGACACACAAGAGACCCAGTACTTC. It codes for CASSLVWDTQETQYF.

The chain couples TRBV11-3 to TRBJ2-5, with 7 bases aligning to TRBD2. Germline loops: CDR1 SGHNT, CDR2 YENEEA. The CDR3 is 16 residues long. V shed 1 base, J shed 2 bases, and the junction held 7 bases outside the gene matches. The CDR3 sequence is CASSLGFAGDQETQYF. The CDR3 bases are TGTGCCAGCAGCTTAGGTTTTGCGGGGGATCAAGAGACCCAGTACTTC.

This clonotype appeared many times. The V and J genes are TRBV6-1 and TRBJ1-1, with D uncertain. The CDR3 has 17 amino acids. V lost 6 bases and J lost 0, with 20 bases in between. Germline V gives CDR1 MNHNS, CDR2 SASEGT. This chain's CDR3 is CASSPYAFTLMNTEAFF. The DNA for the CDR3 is TGTGCCAGCAGCCCCTATGCCTTTACCCTGATGAACACTGAAGCTTTCTTT.

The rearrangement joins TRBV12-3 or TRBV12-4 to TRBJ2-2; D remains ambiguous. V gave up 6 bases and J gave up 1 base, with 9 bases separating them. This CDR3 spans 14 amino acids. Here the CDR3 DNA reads TGTGCCAGCAGACCTCGACAGAACACCGGGGAGCTGTTTTTT. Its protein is CASRPRQNTGELFF.

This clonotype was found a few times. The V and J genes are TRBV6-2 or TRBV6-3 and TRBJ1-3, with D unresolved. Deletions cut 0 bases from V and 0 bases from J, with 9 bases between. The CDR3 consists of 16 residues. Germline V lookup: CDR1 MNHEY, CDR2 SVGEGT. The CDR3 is CASSYSRQYSGNTIYF. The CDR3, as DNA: TGTGCCAGCAGTTACTCGAGGCAGTACTCTGGAAACACCATATATTTT.

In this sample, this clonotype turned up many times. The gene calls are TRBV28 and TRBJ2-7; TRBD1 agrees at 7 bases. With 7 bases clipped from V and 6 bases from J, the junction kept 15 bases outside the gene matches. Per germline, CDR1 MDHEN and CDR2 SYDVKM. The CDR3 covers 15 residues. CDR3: CASTPTGTAAGEQYF. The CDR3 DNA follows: TGTGCCAGCACCCCTACCGGGACAGCCGCGGGCGAGCAGTACTTC.